This T cell receptor beta chain was captured in a study of T cells after yellow fever vaccination. As for the study in general: The fractions with low cell numbers were processed using SMART-Seq v4 Ultra Low Input.

General observations from the study: After the booster, 96% of CD4 and approximately 90% of CD8 primary-response clones were re-detected.

Template-switching 5'RACE yielded the TCR cDNA; a universal primer site and UMIs were added in the process. MiXCR, run by TCRdb on the 5' RACE reads, gives a single entry per CDR3 protein. The table lists some 300,000 distinct CDR3 sequences, around 8.1% of them singletons. There are 15 residues in the CDR3. Germline lookup yields CDR1 SNHLY and CDR2 FYNNEI. Trimming left V 3 bases short and J 1 base short, with 12 bases between. This clonotype has just a few counts. Its antigen is still unknown. The rearrangement uses TRBV2 and TRBJ1-1; D is perhaps TRBD1 (5 bases). Sequencing used PBMCs, obtained around 45 days after the first yellow fever vaccination. This clonotype originated in a man aged 18 to 35 who received the YFV17D yellow fever vaccine. The CDR3 loop reads CASSELDRPNTEAFF. In DNA form, the CDR3 reads TGTGCCAGCAGTGAGCTTGACAGACCGAACACTGAAGCTTTCTTT.